The rows below give T cell receptor beta chains drawn from one sample of a study of identical twins. TCRdb independently ran MiXCR on the 5' RACE reads; one entry per CDR3 protein. The sample contains fewer than 650,000 distinct CDR3 sequences, under 8.5% of which appear only once. The same sample was also used in a study of yellow fever vaccine responses in identical twins.

The sample was PBMCs. These receptors were collected from a woman between 18 and 30 years old in good health. Both conserved end residues are part of each CDR3. D genes are given only for firm matches. A row's size may be missing; if present it is once, few, many or a size class.

j_call | clone_size | v_call | d_call | cdr3_aa | cdr3_nt
TRBJ2-7 | - | TRBV20-1 | TRBD2 | CSARDASGRSSYEQYF | TGCAGTGCTAGAGATGCTAGCGGGAGAAGCTCCTACGAGCAGTACTTC
TRBJ2-7 | - | TRBV2 | - | CASSEGLTLSYEQYF | TGTGCCAGCAGTGAAGGTCTCACCCTCTCCTACGAGCAGTACTTC
TRBJ2-1 | few | TRBV7-9 | TRBD2 | CASNPGTSGRDEQFF | TGTGCCAGCAACCCCGGGACTAGCGGGAGAGATGAGCAGTTCTTC
TRBJ2-4 | many | TRBV20-1 | - | CSARVPGPPIQYF | TGCAGTGCAAGAGTCCCCGGACCACCCATTCAGTACTTC
TRBJ2-2 | few | TRBV5-4 | - | CASSLGPSGGELFF | TGTGCCAGCAGCTTGGGGCCCAGCGGGGGGGAGCTGTTTTTT
TRBJ2-5 | - | TRBV5-1 | - | CASSSGTFKETQYF | TGCGCCAGCAGCTCCGGAACCTTCAAAGAGACCCAGTACTTC
TRBJ2-5 | - | TRBV7-6 | - | CASSLSRAVKETQYF | TGTGCCAGCAGCTTAAGTAGGGCCGTCAAAGAGACCCAGTACTTC
TRBJ1-5 | - | TRBV28 | TRBD1 | CASSFGQGRFQPQHF | TGTGCCAGCAGTTTCGGACAGGGGCGGTTTCAGCCCCAGCATTTT
TRBJ2-7 | many | TRBV20-1 | - | CSARPTSSSYEQYF | TGCAGTGCCCGGCCCACTTCCAGCTCCTACGAGCAGTACTTC
TRBJ1-5 | many | TRBV24-1 | - | CATSEGMGNQPQHF | TGTGCCACCAGTGAAGGGATGGGCAATCAGCCCCAGCATTTT
TRBJ2-1 | once | TRBV12-3/TRBV12-4 | TRBD2 | CASSSLLSGTYNVQFF | TGTGCCAGCAGTTCCCTCCTGAGCGGGACTTACAATGTGCAGTTCTTC
TRBJ2-3 | - | TRBV7-6 | TRBD1 | CASTRSRGLGDTQYF | TGTGCCAGCACAAGAAGCAGGGGGCTGGGAGATACGCAGTATTTT
TRBJ2-1 | - | TRBV7-9 | - | CASSLARAESSYNEQFF | TGTGCCAGCAGCTTAGCGAGAGCGGAGAGCTCCTACAATGAGCAGTTCTTC
TRBJ1-2 | many | TRBV12-3/TRBV12-4 | TRBD1 | CASSGTVVHTGYGYTF | TGTGCCAGCAGCGGGACAGTCGTTCATACAGGGTATGGCTACACCTTC
TRBJ2-1 | - | TRBV12-3/TRBV12-4 | - | CASTRGPVPNNEQFF | TGTGCCAGCACCCGAGGTCCGGTACCGAACAATGAGCAGTTCTTC
TRBJ1-5 | many | TRBV7-2 | - | CASSLVRVGLRQPQHF | TGTGCCAGCAGCTTAGTTCGAGTGGGCTTACGGCAGCCCCAGCATTTT
TRBJ2-2 | many | TRBV6-1 | TRBD2 | CASSAHPRLAGGAEYTGELFF | TGTGCCAGCAGTGCCCACCCTCGACTAGCGGGAGGCGCGGAGTACACCGGGGAGCTGTTTTTT
TRBJ2-1 | few | TRBV5-1 | TRBD2 | CASSTASGQSYNEQFF | TGCGCCAGCAGCACCGCTAGCGGCCAATCCTACAATGAGCAGTTCTTC
TRBJ2-7 | - | TRBV6-2/TRBV6-3 | TRBD2 | CASFPAGGSYEQYF | TGTGCCAGCTTTCCAGCGGGAGGGTCCTACGAGCAGTACTTC
TRBJ2-7 | - | TRBV27 | TRBD2 | CASSDSGSHYEQYF | TGTGCCAGCAGTGATAGCGGGAGCCACTACGAGCAGTACTTC
TRBJ2-1 | many | TRBV5-1 | TRBD2 | CASSLTSGGYNEQFF | TGTGCCAGCAGCCTTACTAGCGGTGGATACAATGAGCAGTTCTTC
TRBJ2-1 | - | TRBV4-2 | - | CASSQDLQGLRFF | TGTGCCAGCAGCCAGGATTTACAGGGTCTAAGGTTCTTC
TRBJ1-2 | few | TRBV10-3 | - | CAISESIEGHSGYTF | TGTGCCATCAGTGAGTCGATTGAGGGACATAGTGGCTACACCTTC
TRBJ2-3 | few | TRBV19 | - | CASSLHQTSSADTQYF | TGTGCCAGTAGTTTACATCAGACTAGTTCTGCAGATACGCAGTATTTT
TRBJ2-1 | - | TRBV7-2 | - | CASIQKEQFF | TGTGCCAGCATTCAGAAAGAGCAGTTCTTC
TRBJ2-1 | - | TRBV10-3 | TRBD2 | CAIRMTSGSYNEQFF | TGTGCCATCAGGATGACTAGCGGGAGCTACAATGAGCAGTTCTTC
TRBJ2-3 | - | TRBV20-1 | TRBD1 | CSANGQGVWTDTQYF | TGCAGTGCGAACGGACAGGGCGTATGGACAGATACGCAGTATTTT
TRBJ2-1 | - | TRBV12-3/TRBV12-4 | TRBD2 | CASSEGTSGGARQFF | TGTGCCAGCAGTGAGGGGACTAGCGGGGGGGCCAGGCAGTTCTTC
TRBJ1-2 | few | TRBV9 | - | CASSVAGNPNYGYTF | TGTGCCAGCAGCGTAGCAGGGAATCCCAACTATGGCTACACCTTC
TRBJ1-1 | few | TRBV24-1 | TRBD1 | CATSDFQGAEAFF | TGTGCCACCAGTGATTTTCAGGGGGCTGAAGCTTTCTTT
TRBJ1-2 | many | TRBV12-3/TRBV12-4 | TRBD1 | CASSLGPGGRYGYTF | TGTGCCAGCAGTTTGGGTCCAGGGGGCCGCTATGGCTACACCTTC
TRBJ1-1 | many | TRBV5-1 | - | CASSLAGGPTEAFF | TGCGCCAGCAGCTTGGCCGGGGGGCCCACTGAAGCTTTCTTT
TRBJ2-3 | - | TRBV15 | - | CATSQDDTDTQYF | TGTGCCACCAGCCAGGACGACACCGATACGCAGTATTTT
TRBJ2-7 | - | TRBV7-9 | TRBD1 | CASSLAQGQGTRVYF | TGTGCCAGCAGCTTAGCGCAGGGACAGGGAACGCGCGTGTACTTC
TRBJ2-2 | - | TRBV27 | - | CASSPNSGELFF | TGTGCCAGCAGTCCGAACTCCGGGGAGCTGTTTTTT
TRBJ2-4 | - | TRBV12-3/TRBV12-4 | TRBD1 | CASSLPRQGRIQYF | TGTGCCAGCAGTTTACCAAGACAGGGACGCATTCAGTACTTC
TRBJ1-1 | many | TRBV12-3/TRBV12-4 | - | CASSPGGRVSGTEAFF | TGTGCCAGCAGCCCGGGGGGCAGGGTTTCTGGCACTGAAGCTTTCTTT
TRBJ1-5 | - | TRBV16 | - | CASSLAAQRHF | TGTGCCAGCAGCCTAGCGGCCCAACGGCATTTT
TRBJ2-5 | - | TRBV27 | - | CASSLNRDWKQETQYF | TGTGCCAGCAGTCTTAACAGGGACTGGAAGCAAGAGACCCAGTACTTC
TRBJ1-2 | few | TRBV12-3/TRBV12-4 | - | CASNLRSGRERGYTF | TGTGCCAGCAACCTAAGGTCGGGCAGGGAGCGGGGCTACACCTTC
TRBJ2-1 | - | TRBV7-8 | - | CASSHVSSGEQFF | TGTGCCAGCAGCCATGTTTCCTCGGGCGAGCAGTTCTTC
TRBJ2-5 | - | TRBV5-5 | - | CASSRGTRTAQETQYF | TGTGCCAGCAGCCGGGGGACCCGGACGGCCCAAGAGACCCAGTACTTC
TRBJ1-3 | many | TRBV12-3/TRBV12-4 | - | CASSSTGNGNTIYF | TGTGCCAGCAGTTCCACAGGAAATGGAAACACCATATATTTT
TRBJ2-3 | few | TRBV20-1 | - | CSPEGPKDTQYF | TGCAGTCCGGAGGGGCCTAAGGATACGCAGTATTTT
TRBJ2-1 | many | TRBV7-8 | - | CASSLQGTISYNEQFF | TGTGCCAGCAGCTTACAGGGGACTATCTCCTACAATGAGCAGTTCTTC
TRBJ2-1 | many | TRBV7-8 | - | CASSLASSDEQFF | TGTGCCAGCAGCTTAGCTAGTAGCGATGAGCAGTTCTTC
TRBJ2-1 | - | TRBV28 | TRBD1 | CASSSRGRWLNEQFF | TGTGCCAGCAGTTCGAGGGGGCGGTGGTTAAATGAGCAGTTCTTC
TRBJ1-2 | - | TRBV4-1 | - | CASSQGEGSNYGYTF | TGCGCCAGCAGCCAAGGGGAGGGCTCTAACTATGGCTACACCTTC
TRBJ2-5 | few | TRBV6-1 | TRBD1 | CASSRTGVINGGTQYF | TGTGCCAGCAGCAGGACAGGGGTTATTAATGGCGGGACCCAGTACTTC
TRBJ2-7 | - | TRBV20-1 | - | CSAREVSGSVYEQYF | TGCAGTGCTAGAGAGGTTTCCGGGAGTGTGTACGAGCAGTACTTC
TRBJ2-1 | many | TRBV4-2 | - | CASSQDGASLWGNEQFF | TGTGCCAGCAGCCAAGATGGGGCTAGCTTATGGGGCAATGAGCAGTTCTTC
TRBJ2-1 | - | TRBV29-1 | - | CDVEWAIYNEQFF | TGCGACGTTGAATGGGCCATCTACAATGAGCAGTTCTTC
TRBJ1-2 | many | TRBV20-1 | TRBD1 | CSASLPGTAYGYTF | TGCAGTGCTAGTCTTCCCGGGACAGCGTATGGCTACACCTTC
TRBJ1-1 | - | TRBV28 | TRBD1 | CASSQIPGQLNTEAFF | TGTGCCAGCAGTCAGATACCGGGACAGCTGAACACTGAAGCTTTCTTT
TRBJ2-3 | few | TRBV20-1 | TRBD2 | CSAPTSGSTDTQYF | TGCAGTGCACCGACTAGCGGGAGCACAGATACGCAGTATTTT
TRBJ2-3 | few | TRBV12-3/TRBV12-4 | TRBD2 | CASSLTSGSGTDTQYF | TGTGCCAGCAGTTTAACCAGCGGGAGTGGAACAGATACGCAGTATTTT
TRBJ2-4 | - | TRBV15 | TRBD1 | CATAIQGAVAKNIQYF | TGTGCCACCGCTATTCAGGGGGCGGTGGCCAAAAACATTCAGTACTTC